Listed below are T cell receptor beta chains from one sample, sequenced in a study of beta chain features in type 1 diabetes. The method was immunoSEQ multiplex PCR; TCRdb's version includes in-frame clones alone and lacks a portion of them. The sample shows roughly 160,000 clones, over 6% of them seen only once. Sequencing used central memory CD4+ T cells from blood. The receptors shown here come from a young man with type 1 diabetes. Each CDR3 is given with its conserved first and last residue. A D gene is named only where the DNA matches it firmly. Some rows mark clone size as missing; the rest say once, few, many or name a class of expanded clone.

clone_size,d_call,j_call,v_call,cdr3_nt,cdr3_aa
.,TRBD1,TRBJ2-7,TRBV5-1,TGCGCCAGCAGCTCCGTAGGGGGCGAGTACGAGCAGTACTTC,CASSSVGGEYEQYF
.,.,TRBJ2-3,TRBV28,TGTGCCAGCAGCCTGGAGGATACGCAGTATTTT,CASSLEDTQYF
few,TRBD1,TRBJ2-5,TRBV15,TGTGCCACCAGCAGAGGAGGGACAGGAACAGAGACCCAGTACTTC,CATSRGGTGTETQYF
.,TRBD2,TRBJ2-1,TRBV19,TGTGCCAGTAGTATAAGGGCAGCGGGAGACCACAATGAGCAGTTCTTC,CASSIRAAGDHNEQFF
.,TRBD1,TRBJ1-4,TRBV29-1,TGCAGCGGTGGACAGGGGGCGGCGAATGAAAAACTGTTTTTT,CSGGQGAANEKLFF
.,.,TRBJ2-1,TRBV1,TGCACCAGCAGCCAAGGAGACTCCTCCTACAATGAGCAGTTCTTC,CTSSQGDSSYNEQFF
few,TRBD1,TRBJ1-2,TRBV27,TGTGCCAGCAGTTCCGCCCGACAGGGGATGGAGGGATACACCTTC,CASSSARQGMEGYTF
few,.,TRBJ2-7,TRBV10-2,TGCGCCAGCAGCACCGGCTCCTACGAGCAGTACTTC,CASSTGSYEQYF
.,TRBD1,TRBJ2-1,TRBV7-9,TGTGCCAGCAGCCGACAGGGGAACTACTACAATGAGCAGTTCTTC,CASSRQGNYYNEQFF
few,TRBD1,TRBJ2-2,TRBV6-5,TGTGCCAGCAGTTTTTCAGGGGGAAGAACCGGGGAGCTGTTTTTT,CASSFSGGRTGELFF
.,.,TRBJ2-3,TRBV18,TGTGCCAGCTCACCACCGGCAGGGTCGGATACGCAGTATTTT,CASSPPAGSDTQYF
.,.,TRBJ2-4,TRBV5-1,TGCGCCAGCAGCTCTACTATAGCCAAAAACATTCAGTACTTC,CASSSTIAKNIQYF
.,.,TRBJ1-5,TRBV2,TGTGCCAGCAGTCGCGGACAGACTACCAATCAGCCCCAGCATTTT,CASSRGQTTNQPQHF
.,TRBD1,TRBJ2-2,TRBV4-3,TGCGCCAGCAGCCAAGAGTACAGGGGGGACACCGGGGAGCTGTTTTTT,CASSQEYRGDTGELFF
few,.,TRBJ2-7,TRBV7-9,TGTGCCAGCAGCCCGACTCCCTCCTACGAGCAGTACTTC,CASSPTPSYEQYF
few,TRBD2,TRBJ2-5,TRBV28,TGTGCCAGCCTAGGGACTACCAAAGAGACCCAGTACTTC,CASLGTTKETQYF
.,TRBD2,TRBJ2-3,TRBV7-9,TGTGCCAGCAGCCCTCGGGGGGGAGATACGCAGTATTTT,CASSPRGGDTQYF
many,TRBD1,TRBJ2-1,TRBV18,TGTGCCAGCTCGGGACAGAACAAACAATACAATGAGCAGTTCTTC,CASSGQNKQYNEQFF
many,.,TRBJ2-3,TRBV28,TGTGCCAGCAGTTTTCTTCGGGACGGGGGAACGGCAGATACGCAGTATTTT,CASSFLRDGGTADTQYF
few,.,TRBJ2-3,TRBV28,TGTGCCAGCAGTTCGCGCCCGGGCACAGATACGCAGTATTTT,CASSSRPGTDTQYF
few,TRBD2,TRBJ2-1,TRBV2,TGTGCCAGCAGTGAACGGCCTAGCGGGCGCTACAATGAGCAGTTCTTC,CASSERPSGRYNEQFF
many,TRBD2,TRBJ2-1,TRBV29-1,TGCAGCGTCGTCGGGACTAGCATATACAATGAGCAGTTCTTC,CSVVGTSIYNEQFF
few,TRBD1,TRBJ2-7,TRBV2,TGTGCCAGCAGTGGGGACAGGGTAGTCGAGCAGTACTTC,CASSGDRVVEQYF
few,.,TRBJ1-4,TRBV6-5,TGTGCCAGCAGTTACTCAAGGGGCCTCGGGAAACTGTTTTTT,CASSYSRGLGKLFF
few,.,TRBJ2-7,TRBV29-1,TGCAGCGTTGAAGATGACGCTGGGGCAACCTACGAGCAGTACTTC,CSVEDDAGATYEQYF
few,TRBD1,TRBJ1-2,TRBV9,TGTGCCAGCAGCCGCCCGGGACAGGGGGGGGATGGCTACACCTTC,CASSRPGQGGDGYTF
.,.,TRBJ2-7,TRBV11-2,TGTGCCAGCAGTTCCAACTCCGAGCAGTACTTC,CASSSNSEQYF
few,.,TRBJ1-1,TRBV2,TGTGCCAGCAAGGGGGACATGAACACTGAAGCTTTCTTT,CASKGDMNTEAFF